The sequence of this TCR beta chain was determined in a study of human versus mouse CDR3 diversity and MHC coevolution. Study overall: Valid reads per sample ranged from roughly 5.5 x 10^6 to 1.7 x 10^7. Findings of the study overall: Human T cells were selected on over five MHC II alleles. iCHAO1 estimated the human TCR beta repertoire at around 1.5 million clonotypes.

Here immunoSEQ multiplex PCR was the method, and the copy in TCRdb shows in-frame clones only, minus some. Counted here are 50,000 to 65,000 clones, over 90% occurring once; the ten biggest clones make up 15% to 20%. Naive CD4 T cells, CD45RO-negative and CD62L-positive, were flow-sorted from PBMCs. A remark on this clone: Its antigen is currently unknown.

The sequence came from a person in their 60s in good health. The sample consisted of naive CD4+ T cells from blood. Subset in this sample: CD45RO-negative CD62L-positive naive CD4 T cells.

The CDR3 loop is CASSLGGGTGGEKLFF. CDR3 coding DNA: TGTGCCAGCAGCTTAGGAGGCGGGACAGGCGGCGAAAAACTGTTTTTT. The V and J genes are TRBV7-2 and TRBJ1-4; 8 positions match TRBD1. Germline V gives CDR1 SGHTA, CDR2 FQGNSA. After removal of 1 base from V and 8 bases from J, the junction contained 9 bases not matched to a gene. CDR3 length: 16 residues.